These 15 T cell receptor beta chains came from one sample sequenced in a study of cytomegalovirus exposure and HLA in healthy donors. Sequenced by immunoSEQ multiplex PCR; TCRdb stores in-frame clones only, minus some. Of some 240,000 clones listed, approximately 86% are singletons. The sequenced sample consisted of PBMCs. These receptors all come from a woman aged 25 to 39 in good health and CMV-seropositive.

This chain connects TRBV11-2 to TRBJ2-2; 7 nucleotides match TRBD2. The V gene's germline CDR1 is SGHAT and CDR2 FQNNGV. V lost 4 bases to trimming and J lost 0 bases; unmatched junction nucleotides: 2. The CDR3 runs 15 residues. In DNA, the CDR3 is TGTGCCAGCAGCTCCAGCGGGGCGAACACCGGGGAGCTGTTTTTT. It codes for CASSSSGANTGELFF. The variable domain in full, with the rest retrieved from reference TRBV11-2 and TRBJ2-2, is EAGVAQSPRYKIIEKRQSVAFWCNPISGHATLYWYQQILGQGPKLLIQFQNNGVVDDSQLPKDRFSAERLKGVDSTLKIQPAKLEDSAVYLCASSSSGANTGELFFGEGSRLTVL.

V gene TRBV4-1 combines with J gene TRBJ2-3, with D perhaps matching TRBD2 (6 bases). Germline assignment: CDR1 MGHRA and CDR2 YSYEKL. Trimming took off 6 bases at V and 2 bases at J, with 18 bases between the two ends. The CDR3 is 16 residues long. CDR3 in amino acids: CASSLSSGLNTDTQYF. The CDR3 coding sequence is TGCGCCAGCAGTCTCAGCTCGGGACTTAACACAGATACGCAGTATTTT.

The chain links TRBV21-1 to TRBJ2-1; the table gives TRBD2 as D, unverified against the DNA. TRBV21-1 constitutes a pseudogene. The CDR3 is 13 residues long. The CDR3, as DNA: TGTGCCAGCAGCAAATTTCTGTACAATGAGCAGTTCTTC. This encodes CASSKFLYNEQFF.

The rearrangement joins TRBV4-1 to TRBJ1-2; 9 bases agree with TRBD1. There are 15 residues in the CDR3. The junction had 9 bases not matched to a gene; V was cut back by 2 bases and J by 8 bases. Germline CDR1 MGHRA, CDR2 YSYEKL. The DNA of the CDR3 is TGCGCCAGCAGCCAACCACAGGGGGCGCCCGGAGGCTACACCTTC. It translates to CASSQPQGAPGGYTF.

This chain connects TRBV6-5 to TRBJ2-7; 8 bases agree with TRBD2. From germline, CDR1 is MNHEY and CDR2 SVGAGI. This CDR3 has 16 amino acids. V shed 0 bases, J shed 4 bases, and the junction held 8 bases outside the gene matches. CDR3 bases: TGTGCCAGCAGTTACTCACCGGGAGGGCCTTCGTACGAGCAGTACTTC. Translation gives CASSYSPGGPSYEQYF.

The chain carries TRBV28 and TRBJ1-4; D remains unclear. Germline CDR1 MDHEN, CDR2 SYDVKM. Trimming stripped 2 bases from V and 0 bases from J, with 13 bases between. This CDR3 is built from 17 residues. Written as DNA, the CDR3 is TGTGCCAGCAGTTTAGAGGCCCTGGAGTCAACTAATGAAAAACTGTTTTTT. This gives the protein CASSLEALESTNEKLFF.

J is TRBJ2-3 and V is TRBV10-1; TRBD2 matches 7 bases. The length of the CDR3 is 16 residues. Germline CDR1 and CDR2: WNHNN and SYGVQD (reference sequence). Trimming removed 0 bases from V and 3 bases from J; junction bases left unmatched: 6. CDR3 DNA: TGCGCCAGCAGTGAGTCGGCGGGGAGGGGAACAGATACGCAGTATTTT. This translates into CASSESAGRGTDTQYF.

For the CDR3, the DNA is TGTGCCAGCAGCTTCGGGGGTCGCTACAATGAGCAGTTCTTC. Translating it yields CASSFGGRYNEQFF. This chain joins TRBV7-8 and TRBJ2-1; the D gene is possibly TRBD2 (6 bases). In germline, CDR1 is SGHVS, CDR2 FQNEAQ. The ends were cut back, 3 bases at V and 3 bases at J, with 9 bases in the middle. The CDR3 consists of 14 residues.

The chain is built from TRBV5-1 and TRBJ2-7; 11 nucleotides agree with TRBD1. The CDR3 consists of 17 residues. The V segment lost 0 bases and the J segment 7 bases; nucleotides outside the gene matches: 12. Germline-derived CDR1 and CDR2 are SGHRS and YFSETQ. CDR3 nucleotides: TGCGCCAGCAGCTTGGTCGTCATGGGGACAGGGGGTGGGGAGCAGTACTTC. It encodes CASSLVVMGTGGGEQYF.

The rearrangement joins TRBV10-3 to TRBJ2-7; 9 bases align to TRBD1. V was pared by 5 bases and J by 7 bases, with 12 bases of the junction left unmatched. The CDR3 is 15 amino acids. CDR1 is ENHRY, CDR2 SYGVKD, per germline. The CDR3 nucleotides read TGTGCCATCAGTACTCTAGGGACAGGGCAATCTGAGCAGTACTTC. This gives the protein CAISTLGTGQSEQYF.

The CDR3, as DNA: TGTGCCTCACGAGCTCCGAACCTGGGCTACACCTTC. It specifies CASRAPNLGYTF. V and J are TRBV30 and TRBJ1-2; no clear D gene. CDR1 is GTSNPN and CDR2 is SVGIG in the germline V gene (reference sequence). Trimming left V 7 bases short and J 8 bases short, with 17 bases between. CDR3 length: 12 amino acids.

This rearrangement joins TRBV29-1 to TRBJ1-1, with 10 bases identical to TRBD1. The germline gives CDR1 SQVTM, CDR2 ANQGSEA. The CDR3 spans 12 residues. The junction had 7 bases not matched to a gene; V was cut back by 7 bases and J by 8 bases. CDR3 amino acids: CSGQGAPSEAFF. The CDR3 DNA reads TGCAGCGGACAGGGGGCTCCGAGCGAAGCTTTCTTT. The whole variable domain, remainder taken from reference TRBV29-1 and TRBJ1-1, is SAVISQKPSRDICQRGTSLTIQCQVDSQVTMMFWYRQQPGQSLTLIATANQGSEATYESGFVIDKFPISRPNLTFSTLTVSNMSPEDSSIYLCSGQGAPSEAFFGQGTRLTVV.

J is TRBJ2-2 and V is TRBV29-1; TRBD1 is a possible D gene (6 bases). This CDR3 has 13 residues. Per the germline V gene, CDR1 is SQVTM and CDR2 is ANQGSEA. The V end was cut by 6 bases, the J end by 0 bases, with 8 bases between. CDR3 region: CSVGDTNTGELFF. The CDR3 DNA is TGCAGCGTGGGGGACACGAACACCGGGGAGCTGTTTTTT.

The chain employs TRBV19 and TRBJ2-1; D may be TRBD1 (8 bases). The CDR3 covers 15 residues. The V end lost 6 bases, the J end lost 4 bases, and 16 bases lay between the germline ends. Per germline, CDR1 LNHDA and CDR2 SQIVND (reference sequence). CDR3 protein: CASRKDREGYNEQFF. The CDR3 DNA is TGTGCCAGTAGAAAGGACAGGGAGGGGTACAATGAGCAGTTCTTC.

This clone was seen only once. The J gene is TRBJ1-5, the V gene TRBV27; no reliable D call. Trimming shortened V by 4 bases and J by 1 base, and 5 bases separated the two germline ends. Germline assignment: CDR1 MNHEY and CDR2 SMNVEV (reference sequence). The CDR3 is 13 amino acids. CDR3 sequence: CASSSGSNQPQHF. The CDR3, as DNA: TGTGCCAGCAGTTCAGGCAGCAATCAGCCCCAGCATTTT.